Below are 32 T cell receptor beta chains sequenced from a single sample in a study of cytomegalovirus exposure and HLA in healthy donors. The PCR ran on 60 Vbeta and 13 Jbeta primers. Profiled with immunoSEQ multiplex PCR; TCRdb holds only in-frame clones, not every one. The table lists around 52,000 clones, 70% to 85% of them singletons. Input material: PBMCs. The receptors stem from a man aged 35-49 years in good health and CMV-seronegative.

This chain links TRBV19 with TRBJ1-1; D possibly corresponds to TRBD1 (5 bases). The germline CDR1 and CDR2 sequences are LNHDA and SQIVND (reference sequence). V was pared by 7 bases and J by 0 bases, with 9 bases between. This CDR3 contains 13 residues. CDR3 sequence (DNA): TGTGCCAGTAAACGACAGTTGAACACTGAAGCTTTCTTT. This sequence encodes CASKRQLNTEAFF. The entire variable domain, with the rest obtained from reference TRBV19 and TRBJ1-1, is as follows: DGGITQSPKYLFRKEGQNVTLSCEQNLNHDAMYWYRQDPGQGLRLIYYSQIVNDFQKGDIAEGYSVSREKKESFPLTVTSAQKNPTAFYLCASKRQLNTEAFFGQGTRLTVV.

The chain joins TRBV19 to TRBJ2-1; D perhaps matches TRBD1 (6 bases). Germline V gene sequence: CDR1 LNHDA, CDR2 SQIVND (reference sequence). The CDR3 runs to 13 residues. V lost 9 bases and J 8 bases, leaving 17 bases between the germline ends. The CDR3 protein is CASRRQASHEQFF. CDR3 sequence (DNA): TGTGCCAGCCGCAGACAGGCCTCGCATGAGCAGTTCTTC.

The chain employs TRBV19 and TRBJ1-1; 7 bases are a match to TRBD1. The CDR3 totals 15 residues. Germline values: CDR1 LNHDA, CDR2 SQIVND (reference sequence). After removal of 7 bases from V and 4 bases from J, the junction contained 12 bases not matched to a gene. The CDR3 reads CASINRGEAGTEAFF. The CDR3 DNA reads TGTGCCAGTATAAACAGGGGTGAAGCTGGCACTGAAGCTTTCTTT.

The rearrangement links TRBV7-2 to TRBJ2-3, with 9 nucleotides matching TRBD2. Germline CDR1 and CDR2: SGHTA and FQGNSA. V gave up 7 bases and J gave up 5 bases; unmatched junction bases: 7. The CDR3 spans 14 residues. CDR3 loop: CASNKGLAEDTQYF. CDR3 nucleotide sequence: TGTGCCAGCAACAAGGGACTAGCTGAAGATACGCAGTATTTT.

Only a few counts were recorded for this clone. This chain links TRBV6-6 with TRBJ1-6; D not resolved. In germline, CDR1 is MNHNY, CDR2 SVGAGI (reference sequence). The CDR3 has 14 amino acids. Trimming shortened V by 3 bases and J by 10 bases, and 13 bases separated the two germline ends. The CDR3 nucleotides read TGTGCCAGCAGTTATTTAGTTTCCGGGTCACCCCTCCACTTT. This translates into CASSYLVSGSPLHF.

The chain uses TRBV5-1 and TRBJ2-7, with a tentative D call TRBD1 (6 bases). The V gene's germline CDR1 is SGHRS and CDR2 YFSETQ. This CDR3 is built from 17 residues. Trimming stripped 2 bases from V and 0 bases from J, with 18 bases between. The CDR3 loop is CASSFGRTGMASYEQYF. The CDR3 DNA follows: TGCGCCAGCAGCTTTGGAAGAACAGGGATGGCCTCCTACGAGCAGTACTTC.

The CDR3 DNA reads as TGTGCCAGCAGCTCCTACCACAGGGGGAGGTACTCTGGGGCCAACGTCCTGACTTTC. It specifies CASSSYHRGRYSGANVLTF. This chain links TRBV5-6 with TRBJ2-6; TRBD1 agrees at 8 bases. The trim removed 3 bases at V and 0 bases at J, leaving 11 bases unmatched. The V gene's germline CDR1 is SGHDT and CDR2 YYEEEE. The CDR3 is made up of 19 amino acids.

This clone has just one count. V usage is TRBV10-3 and J usage is TRBJ1-2; D might be TRBD1 (5 bases). This CDR3 is 14 amino acids long. V was trimmed by 6 bases and J by 8 bases, leaving 19 bases between them. The V gene's germline CDR1 is ENHRY and CDR2 SYGVKD. For the CDR3, the DNA is TGTGCCATCAGACAAGGACAAGGAACGGAGGGCTACACCTTC. It specifies CAIRQGQGTEGYTF.

CDR3: CSARGGYEQYV. For the CDR3, the DNA is TGCAGTGCTAGGGGAGGCTACGAGCAGTACGTC. The genes are TRBV20-1 and TRBJ2-7, with D maybe TRBD2 (6 bases). The CDR3 is 11 residues long. The germline V and J ends were trimmed by 3 bases and 3 bases, with 6 bases remaining between them. Per the germline V gene, CDR1 is DFQATT and CDR2 is SNEGSKA (reference sequence).

The V call is TRBV7-6, the J call TRBJ2-2, with a weak D call TRBD2 (5 bases). The germline V gene encodes CDR1 SGHVS and CDR2 FNYEAQ. The CDR3 sequence is 14 residues long. Trimming shortened V by 2 bases and J by 5 bases, and 9 bases separated the two germline ends. The CDR3 loop reads CASSLTSATGELFF. The CDR3, as DNA: TGTGCCAGCAGCTTAACTAGTGCGACCGGGGAGCTGTTTTTT.

This clone was counted between two and nine times. V usage is TRBV7-2 and J usage is TRBJ2-2; D is uncertain. The CDR3 runs to 14 residues. Germline CDR1 and CDR2: SGHTA and FQGNSA. The V and J ends lost 2 bases and 1 base respectively, with 5 bases between them. As DNA, the CDR3 is TGTGCCAGCAGCTTATTAGAGAACACCGGGGAGCTGTTTTTT. Its translation: CASSLLENTGELFF.

The chain has TRBV6-5 and TRBJ1-5; the match to TRBD1 covers 7 bases. In germline, CDR1 is MNHEY, CDR2 SVGAGI. The CDR3 has 14 amino acids. V dropped 6 bases and J dropped 3; count of bases not matched to a gene: 5. Here the CDR3 DNA reads TGTGCCAGCAGCCAGGACAGGATCAATCAGCCCCAGCATTTT. Protein: CASSQDRINQPQHF.

V is TRBV10-1 and J is TRBJ1-2; TRBD1 matches at 10 bases. This CDR3 spans 15 amino acids. Germline V gene lookup returns CDR1 WNHNN and CDR2 SYGVQD (reference sequence). Losses at the gene ends were 6 bases for V and 3 bases for J; bases not matched to a gene: 7. The CDR3 loop reads CASRGPGQGDYGYTF. CDR3 DNA sequence: TGCGCCAGCAGGGGCCCCGGACAGGGGGACTATGGCTACACCTTC.

This clone has a handful of counts. The J gene is TRBJ2-7, the V gene TRBV6-6; 9 nucleotides match TRBD1. The CDR3 length is 16 residues. With V trimmed by 6 bases and J by 5 bases, 14 bases remained unmatched. Looked up from germline, CDR1 is MNHNY and CDR2 is SVGAGI (reference sequence). The CDR3 DNA sequence: TGTGCCAGCAGCTTAACAGGGGGCCATTTGGGGGACGAGCAGTACGTC. This sequence encodes CASSLTGGHLGDEQYV.

This chain links TRBV10-2 with TRBJ1-2; 7 bases align to TRBD1. CDR3 length: 20 residues. Germline V lookup: CDR1 WSHSY, CDR2 SAAADI. Trimming removed 3 bases from V and 2 bases from J; junction bases left unmatched: 21. CDR3 sequence reads: CASSDVFVPVAGGRNYGYTF. The CDR3 DNA follows: TGCGCCAGCAGTGATGTATTTGTGCCGGTGGCAGGGGGACGAAACTATGGCTACACCTTC.

The chain carries TRBV5-1 and TRBJ1-6; D is possibly TRBD1 (6 bases). V lost 5 bases, J lost 10 bases, and 13 bases lay in between. The V gene's germline CDR1 is SGHRS and CDR2 YFSETQ. The CDR3 runs 13 residues. CDR3 region: CASRQGSSSPLHF. In DNA, the CDR3 is TGCGCCAGCAGACAGGGTAGCAGCTCACCCCTCCACTTT.

The rearrangement uses TRBV5-6 and TRBJ2-5, with TRBD2 identical over 14 bases. Trimming at V came to 4 bases and at J to 4 bases, leaving 9 bases not matched to a gene. This CDR3 has 17 residues. Germline V gene data show CDR1 as SGHDT and CDR2 as YYEEEE. CDR3 nucleotides: TGTGCCAGCAGCACCCGACTAGCGGGGGGGGTGTTAGAGACCCAGTACTTC. It encodes CASSTRLAGGVLETQYF.

The chain joins TRBV5-1 to TRBJ2-1; D may be TRBD2 (6 bases). The V end lost 6 bases, the J end lost 4 bases, and 11 bases lay between the germline ends. The CDR3 runs to 13 residues. In germline, CDR1 is SGHRS, CDR2 YFSETQ. This CDR3 reads CASTSGGYNEQFF. Written as DNA, the CDR3 is TGCGCCAGCACGTCTGGAGGGTACAATGAGCAGTTCTTC.

The count of this clone is one. J is TRBJ2-5 and V is TRBV18; TRBD2 matches 8 bases. CDR3 length equals 17 residues. CDR1 and CDR2 from the germline V gene are KGHSH and LQKENI. The junction had 10 bases not matched to a gene; V was cut back by 3 bases and J by 1 base. CDR3 DNA sequence: TGTGCCAGCTCACCGCGGCAAGCGGGGGTCATCCAAGAGACCCAGTACTTC. It is translated as CASSPRQAGVIQETQYF.

V usage is TRBV5-6 and J usage is TRBJ2-7; 10 bases align to TRBD1. The CDR3 is made up of 14 amino acids. Unmatched junction bases numbered 4, after V lost 3 bases and J lost 4 bases. Germline assignment: CDR1 SGHDT and CDR2 YYEEEE. CDR3 bases: TGTGCCAGCAGCTGGGGGGACAGGGGTTACGAGCAGTACGTC. This sequence encodes CASSWGDRGYEQYV.

This clone has more than one count but fewer than ten. The CDR3 is CATGTQMNTEAFF. Written as DNA, the CDR3 is TGTGCCACAGGGACACAAATGAACACTGAAGCTTTCTTT. The J gene is TRBJ1-1, the V gene TRBV19, with a tentative D call TRBD1 (6 bases). The CDR3 length is 13 residues. The V gene lost 10 bases and the J gene lost 0 bases, with 12 bases spanning the gap. Germline V lookup: CDR1 LNHDA, CDR2 SQIVND (reference sequence).

The sample holds a few counts of this clone. The chain has TRBV6-9 and TRBJ2-3, with D maybe TRBD1 (5 bases). V dropped 2 bases and J dropped 4 bases, with 16 bases sitting between them. Per the germline V gene, CDR1 is MNHGY and CDR2 is SVAAGI. This CDR3 region has 16 residues. As DNA, the CDR3 is TGTGCCAGCAGTTATACCCCCCAGGGTAGCCCAGATACGCAGTATTTT. As protein: CASSYTPQGSPDTQYF.

The chain links TRBV9 to TRBJ1-2; 7 positions agree with TRBD1. Losses at the gene ends were 0 bases for V and 0 bases for J; bases not matched to a gene: 8. This CDR3 has 17 amino acids. Per the germline V gene, CDR1 is SGDLS and CDR2 is YYNGEE. CDR3 in amino acids: CASSVEEGARANYGYTF. CDR3 sequence (DNA): TGTGCCAGCAGCGTAGAGGAGGGGGCAAGAGCTAACTATGGCTACACCTTC.

The chain links TRBV5-1 to TRBJ2-5; D ambiguous. Between the trimmed V and J ends, which lost 3 bases and 4 bases, there was a span of 16 bases. This CDR3 has 15 amino acids. Germline V gene lookup returns CDR1 SGHRS and CDR2 YFSETQ. The CDR3: CASSSFPGSIETQYF. The CDR3, as DNA: TGCGCCAGCAGCTCTTTCCCGGGTAGTATAGAGACCCAGTACTTC.

The V and J genes are TRBV11-3 and TRBJ2-6; D might be TRBD1 (6 bases). The CDR3 length is 18 residues. Between the trimmed V and J ends, which lost 4 bases and 0 bases, there was a span of 16 bases. Germline V gives CDR1 SGHNT, CDR2 YENEEA. The CDR3 spells CASSSLDRWDSGANVLTF. Here the CDR3 DNA reads TGTGCCAGCAGCTCCTTAGACAGGTGGGACTCTGGGGCCAACGTCCTGACTTTC. Full variable domain (outside the CDR3, taken from reference TRBV11-3 and TRBJ2-6): EAGVVQSPRYKIIEKKQPVAFWCNPISGHNTLYWYLQNLGQGPELLIRYENEEAVDDSQLPKDRFSAERLKGVDSTLKIQPAELGDSAVYLCASSSLDRWDSGANVLTFGAGSRLTVL.

V is TRBV5-4 and J is TRBJ2-1, with 12 positions matching TRBD1. The junction had 12 bases not matched to a gene; V was cut back by 9 bases and J by 8 bases. Looked up from germline, CDR1 is SGHNT and CDR2 is YYREEE (reference sequence). This CDR3 has 15 amino acids. CDR3 bases: TGTGCCACAACCTCGTGGGGACAGGGGGCCGATGAGCAGTTCTTC. This sequence encodes CATTSWGQGADEQFF.

The V gene is TRBV6-5, the J gene TRBJ2-6, with D possibly matching TRBD1 (5 bases). V was trimmed by 4 bases and J by 2 bases, leaving 9 bases between them. Germline assignment: CDR1 MNHEY and CDR2 SVGAGI. CDR3 length: 15 amino acids. CDR3 in DNA: TGTGCCAGCAGTTCGTTAGGGGCTGGGGCCAACGTCCTGACTTTC. Its protein is CASSSLGAGANVLTF.

V usage is TRBV29-1 and J usage is TRBJ2-3; TRBD2 might be the D (6 bases). This CDR3 has 13 amino acids. Germline CDR1 SQVTM, CDR2 ANQGSEA. Between the trimmed V and J ends, which lost 7 bases and 1 base, there was a span of 12 bases. The CDR3 sequence: CSGGESGTDTQYF. In DNA form, the CDR3 reads TGCAGCGGGGGGGAGAGTGGCACAGATACGCAGTATTTT.

The chain carries TRBV5-1 and TRBJ2-3; D is perhaps TRBD2 (6 bases). V was clipped by 4 bases and J by 0 bases, with 9 bases between them. CDR1 is SGHRS, CDR2 YFSETQ, per germline. The CDR3 totals 14 residues. The CDR3: CASSPGTSTDTQYF. The CDR3 bases are TGCGCCAGCAGCCCAGGGACTAGCACAGATACGCAGTATTTT.

This clone has a single count. This chain uses TRBV6-6 with TRBJ2-3; 7 nucleotides match TRBD2. The CDR3 runs to 14 residues. J gave up 2 bases and V 8 bases, and 7 bases lay outside the gene matches. The germline CDR1 and CDR2 sequences are MNHNY and SVGAGI (reference sequence). The CDR3 coding sequence is TGTGCCAGCTCCTGGGGACTATCCACAGATACGCAGTATTTT. It yields the protein CASSWGLSTDTQYF.

CDR3 sequence reads: CASSVPRGGRKPQHF. In DNA form, the CDR3 reads TGCGCCAGCAGCGTACCTCGGGGGGGCCGAAAGCCCCAGCATTTT. This chain uses TRBV5-1 with TRBJ1-5; TRBD1 is a possible D gene (6 bases). From germline, CDR1 is SGHRS and CDR2 YFSETQ. Trimming pared 4 bases from V and 8 bases from J, leaving 19 bases between. The CDR3 has 15 residues.

This clone occurred once. The chain combines TRBV14 with TRBJ2-5, with 9 bases fitting TRBD2. Germline-derived CDR1 and CDR2 are SGHDN and FVKESK. This CDR3 comprises 18 residues. Losses at the gene ends were 0 bases for V and 2 bases for J; bases not matched to a gene: 10. CDR3 nucleotide sequence: TGTGCCAGCAGCCAAGAGGTCAGGGCTAGCGGGGCTCAAGAGACCCAGTACTTC. Translation: CASSQEVRASGAQETQYF. The full variable domain, rest sourced from reference TRBV14 and TRBJ2-5, is EAGVTQFPSHSVIEKGQTVTLRCDPISGHDNLYWYRRVMGKEIKFLLHFVKESKQDESGMPNNRFLAERTGGTYSTLKVQPAELEDSGVYFCASSQEVRASGAQETQYFGPGTRLLVL.